One and the same sample provided the 18 T cell receptor beta chains below, sequenced in a study of blood T cell repertoires in COVID-19. The method was immunoSEQ multiplex PCR; TCRdb's version includes in-frame clones alone and lacks a portion of them. This sample has about 140,000 clones, with about 85% found just once. The sample comprised peripheral blood. These receptors came from a human donor with COVID-19, enrolled during active disease. The donor label of this sample is uncertain.

In this sample, this clone turned up once. The CDR3 bases are TGCGCCAGCAGTGGACAGGCCATCAGCACAGATACGCAGTATTTT. Amino acids: CASSGQAISTDTQYF. This chain links TRBV5-1 with TRBJ2-3, with 7 bases that match TRBD1. V dropped 5 bases and J dropped 0; count of bases not matched to a gene: 6. Germline V CDR1 and CDR2: SGHRS, YFSETQ. The CDR3 consists of 15 residues. The variable domain in full, with the rest retrieved from reference TRBV5-1 and TRBJ2-3, is KAGVTQTPRYLIKTRGQQVTLSCSPISGHRSVSWYQQTPGQGLQFLFEYFSETQRNKGNFPGRFSGRQFSNSRSEMNVSTLELGDSALYLCASSGQAISTDTQYFGPGTRLTVL.

The V and J genes are TRBV7-9 and TRBJ2-3; a possible D gene is TRBD2 (5 bases). Germline V gives CDR1 SEHNR, CDR2 FQNEAQ (reference sequence). The ends were cut back, 3 bases at V and 9 bases at J, with 13 bases in the middle. This CDR3 has 13 residues. The CDR3 sequence: CASSLTLVITQYF. CDR3 nucleotide sequence: TGTGCCAGCAGCTTGACACTAGTTATCACGCAGTATTTT.

The J gene is TRBJ2-3, the V gene TRBV4-1; D gene uncertain. In germline, CDR1 is MGHRA, CDR2 YSYEKL. Between the trimmed V and J ends, which lost 0 bases and 9 bases, there was a span of 7 bases. There are 12 residues in the CDR3. CDR3 loop: CASSQEYGTQYF. The CDR3 DNA reads TGCGCCAGCAGCCAAGAATACGGGACGCAGTATTTT.

The chain has TRBV25-1 and TRBJ1-2; D is unclear. The ends were cut back, 2 bases at V and 2 bases at J, with 6 bases in the middle. From germline, CDR1 is MGHDK and CDR2 SYGVNS. The CDR3 runs 13 residues. The CDR3 spells CASSEHKNYGYTF. CDR3 sequence (DNA): TGTGCCAGCAGTGAACACAAAAACTATGGCTACACCTTC.

The chain joins TRBV6-5 to TRBJ2-1; TRBD2 agrees at 9 bases. CDR1 is MNHEY and CDR2 is SVGAGI in the germline V gene. J was trimmed by 8 bases and V by 8 bases; bases with no gene match: 10. The CDR3 is made up of 14 amino acids. This chain's CDR3 is CASYEGAGGYEQFF. CDR3 DNA sequence: TGTGCCAGCTACGAGGGAGCGGGGGGTTATGAGCAGTTCTTC.

The CDR3 DNA follows: TGCGCCAGCAGCTTTGACCAAGCCCGGGGGGAAAAACTGTTTTTT. Its translation: CASSFDQARGEKLFF. V is TRBV5-1 and J is TRBJ1-4; possibly TRBD1 for D (5 bases). Germline V gene data show CDR1 as SGHRS and CDR2 as YFSETQ. The CDR3 loop spans 15 amino acids. Trimming took 2 bases from V and 8 from J, leaving 16 bases between them.

The chain uses TRBV7-2 and TRBJ2-7; 7 bases agree with TRBD2. The CDR3 has 14 amino acids. The junction had 8 bases not matched to a gene; V was cut back by 5 bases and J by 4 bases. Germline V gene lookup returns CDR1 SGHTA and CDR2 FQGNSA. CDR3 in amino acids: CASSPGGNLYEQYF. CDR3 coding DNA: TGTGCCAGCAGCCCGGGGGGTAATTTGTACGAGCAGTACTTC.

The chain is built from TRBV5-1 and TRBJ2-7; TRBD1 might be the D (6 bases). Looked up from germline, CDR1 is SGHRS and CDR2 is YFSETQ. The CDR3 is 15 amino acids. The V end was cut by 2 bases, the J end by 0 bases, with 12 bases between. The CDR3 DNA reads as TGCGCCAGCAGCTTCACAGGGTTGGGCTCCTACGAGCAGTACTTC. Amino acids: CASSFTGLGSYEQYF.

The chain has TRBV7-2 and TRBJ2-1; 12 nucleotides align to TRBD2. The CDR3 is 15 residues long. Germline V gene lookup returns CDR1 SGHTA and CDR2 FQGNSA. With V trimmed by 2 bases and J by 7 bases, 3 bases remained unmatched. The CDR3 region is CASSLTSGRRNEQFF. In DNA, the CDR3 is TGTGCCAGCAGCTTAACTAGCGGGAGGAGGAATGAGCAGTTCTTC. The whole variable domain, remainder taken from reference TRBV7-2 and TRBJ2-1, is GAGVSQSPSNKVTEKGKDVELRCDPISGHTALYWYRQSLGQGLEFLIYFQGNSAPDKSGLPSDRFSAERTGGSVSTLTIQRTQQEDSAVYLCASSLTSGRRNEQFFGPGTRLTVL.

This sequence joins TRBV19 and TRBJ1-5; 12 bases match TRBD1. V lost 4 bases, J lost 5 bases, and 6 bases stayed unmatched. The CDR3 runs 16 residues. Germline V gives CDR1 LNHDA, CDR2 SQIVND (reference sequence). In DNA, the CDR3 is TGTGCCAGTAGTACGTGGGACAGGGGGCAGGATCAGCCCCAGCATTTT. This translates into CASSTWDRGQDQPQHF. Complete variable domain (other parts from reference TRBV19 and TRBJ1-5): DGGITQSPKYLFRKEGQNVTLSCEQNLNHDAMYWYRQDPGQGLRLIYYSQIVNDFQKGDIAEGYSVSREKKESFPLTVTSAQKNPTAFYLCASSTWDRGQDQPQHFGDGTRLSIL.

This sequence joins TRBV7-3 and TRBJ2-2; TRBD1 agrees at 7 bases. Germline-derived CDR1 and CDR2 are SGHTA and FQGTGA. The CDR3 consists of 14 residues. V was clipped by 5 bases and J by 1 base; unmatched bases: 1. For the CDR3, the DNA is TGTGCCAGCAGCCGACAGGGGAACACCGGGGAGCTGTTTTTT. It specifies CASSRQGNTGELFF.

V is TRBV13 and J is TRBJ2-7; 10 bases map to TRBD2. Germline-derived CDR1 and CDR2 are PRHDT and FYEKMQ (reference sequence). The CDR3 loop spans 17 amino acids. Trimming cost V 5 bases and J 0 bases; bases outside gene matches: 10. The CDR3 loop reads CASSQSRGLATSYEQYF. In nucleotides, the CDR3 is TGTGCCAGCAGCCAAAGTAGGGGACTAGCGACCTCCTACGAGCAGTACTTC.

The chain employs TRBV11-1 and TRBJ1-2; 7 positions agree with TRBD1. V shed 3 bases, J shed 3 bases, and the junction held 1 base outside the gene matches. CDR1 is SGHAT, CDR2 FQDESV, per germline (reference sequence). This CDR3 spans 13 amino acids. CDR3 DNA: TGTGCCAGCAGCTTCGACAGGGACTATGGCTACACCTTC. Translating it yields CASSFDRDYGYTF.

V usage is TRBV11-1 and J usage is TRBJ1-2, with TRBD1 matching over 8 bases. From germline, CDR1 is SGHAT and CDR2 FQDESV (reference sequence). CDR3 length: 15 amino acids. The V gene end was trimmed by 3 bases and the J gene end by 7 bases; junction bases not matched to a gene: 10. The CDR3 sequence: CASSFEPGGQAGYTF. Written as DNA, the CDR3 is TGTGCCAGCAGCTTTGAGCCCGGGGGACAGGCTGGCTACACCTTC.

The rearrangement links TRBV28 to TRBJ2-7; 13 bases are a match to TRBD2. This CDR3 region has 15 residues. V shed 5 bases and J 5 bases; nucleotides not matched to a gene: 6. The germline gives CDR1 MDHEN, CDR2 SYDVKM. Here the CDR3 reads CASSQLAGGPDEQYF. CDR3 DNA: TGTGCCAGCAGTCAACTAGCGGGAGGGCCGGACGAGCAGTACTTC.

The J gene is TRBJ2-6, the V gene TRBV27; 12 bases map to TRBD1. Germline V CDR1 and CDR2: MNHEY, SMNVEV (reference sequence). The V segment lost 5 bases and the J segment 2 bases; nucleotides outside the gene matches: 4. The CDR3 extends over 17 amino acids. For the CDR3, the DNA is TGTGCCAGCAGTCCGGGACAGGGGGCGCCTGGGGCCAACGTCCTGACTTTC. The encoded protein is CASSPGQGAPGANVLTF.

CDR3 DNA sequence: TGTGCCAGCTCACCAGAGGCTGGAAACACCATATATTTT. Its translation is CASSPEAGNTIYF. The rearrangement links TRBV18 to TRBJ1-3; D ambiguous. Per germline, CDR1 KGHSH and CDR2 LQKENI. Trimming took 2 bases from V and 2 from J, leaving 4 bases between them. The CDR3 length is 13 residues.

The sample holds a few counts of this clone. The rearrangement links TRBV19 to TRBJ1-1, with 8 positions matching TRBD1. Germline V gene lookup returns CDR1 LNHDA and CDR2 SQIVND (reference sequence). After removal of 8 bases from V and 7 bases from J, the junction contained 15 bases not matched to a gene. The CDR3 loop spans 15 amino acids. The CDR3: CASRRAGTGPVEAFF. In DNA, the CDR3 is TGTGCCAGTCGAAGGGCCGGGACAGGACCTGTTGAAGCTTTCTTT. The variable domain in full, with the rest retrieved from reference TRBV19 and TRBJ1-1, is DGGITQSPKYLFRKEGQNVTLSCEQNLNHDAMYWYRQDPGQGLRLIYYSQIVNDFQKGDIAEGYSVSREKKESFPLTVTSAQKNPTAFYLCASRRAGTGPVEAFFGQGTRLTVV.